This T cell receptor (beta chain) stems from a study of T cell responses to AZD1222 COVID-19 vaccine. Regarding the study as a whole: Unmutated regions of variants are reportedly targeted by nearly half of spike-specific TCRs. When two AZD1222 doses had been given, Spike-specific TCR breadth and depth rose. The CD4 TCRs associated with vaccination extended across spike and predominated at 160-218 and 743-854.

This table comes from immunoSEQ multiplex PCR, and its TCRdb copy is limited to in-frame clones, with some not included. Of about 49,000 clones listed, approximately 79% are singletons. The CDR3 covers 14 residues. Germline CDR1 and CDR2: KGHSH and LQKENI. Trimming left V 6 bases short and J 8 bases short, with 19 bases between. This clone was seen only once. Its antigen is still unknown. V is TRBV18 and J is TRBJ1-2; D might be TRBD1 (6 bases). This sample comprised peripheral blood, obtained on day 0 of MenACWY control vaccination. The clonotype comes from an adult in good health. CDR3 residues: CASSDGSYRVGYTF. CDR3 DNA sequence: TGTGCCAGCTCCGACGGATCCTACAGGGTAGGCTACACCTTC.